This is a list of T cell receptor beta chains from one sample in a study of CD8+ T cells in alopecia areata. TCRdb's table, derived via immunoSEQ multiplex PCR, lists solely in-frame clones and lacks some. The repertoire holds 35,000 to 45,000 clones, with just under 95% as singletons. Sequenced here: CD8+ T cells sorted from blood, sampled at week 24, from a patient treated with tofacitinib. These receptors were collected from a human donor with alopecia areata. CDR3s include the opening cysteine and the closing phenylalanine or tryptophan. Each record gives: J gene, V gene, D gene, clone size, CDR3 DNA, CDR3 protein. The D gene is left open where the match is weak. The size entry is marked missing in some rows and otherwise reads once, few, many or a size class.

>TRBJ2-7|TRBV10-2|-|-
TGCGCCAGCAGTGAGCTAGGGCCGAACTACGAGCAGTACTTC
CASSELGPNYEQYF
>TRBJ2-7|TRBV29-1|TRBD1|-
TGCAGCGTTGAGGGCGGACAGGGTATGTACGAGCAGTACTTC
CSVEGGQGMYEQYF
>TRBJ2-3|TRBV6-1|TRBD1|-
TGTGCCAGCAGTGATGGGACAGGGGGCACAGATACGCAGTATTTT
CASSDGTGGTDTQYF
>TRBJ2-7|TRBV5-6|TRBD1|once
TGTGCCAGCAGCTCACGGGACAGGGACTACGAGCAGTACTTC
CASSSRDRDYEQYF
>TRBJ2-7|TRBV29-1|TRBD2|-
TGCAGCGTTGAAGATCTAGCGGGGGCGGAGAGCGAGCAGTACTTC
CSVEDLAGAESEQYF
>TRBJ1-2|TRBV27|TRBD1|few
TGTGCCAGCAGTGGGACAGGGGGCTTCTATGGCTACACCTTC
CASSGTGGFYGYTF
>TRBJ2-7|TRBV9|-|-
TGTGCCAGCAGCGTGATAACCGGGGGCGAGCAGTACTTC
CASSVITGGEQYF
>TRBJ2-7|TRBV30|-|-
TGTGCCTGGAGGACGGTCTACGAGCAGTACTTC
CAWRTVYEQYF
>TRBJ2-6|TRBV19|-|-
TGTGCCAGTAGTACCCACATCTCTGGGGCCAACGTCCTGACTTTC
CASSTHISGANVLTF
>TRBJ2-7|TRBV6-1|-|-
TGTGCCAGCAGTGAAAGCGGGACAGCACTACAGGGGCAGTACTTC
CASSESGTALQGQYF
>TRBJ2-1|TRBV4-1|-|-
TGCGCCAGCAGTAACGGCCTAGCGACCTACAATGAGCAGTTCTTC
CASSNGLATYNEQFF
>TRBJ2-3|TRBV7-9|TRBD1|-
TGTGCCAGCAGCCCCACAGGGGTTCTGAACACAGATACGCAGTATTTT
CASSPTGVLNTDTQYF
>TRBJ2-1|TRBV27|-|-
TGTGCCAGCAGTGCAGGAAACAATGAGCAGTTCTTC
CASSAGNNEQFF
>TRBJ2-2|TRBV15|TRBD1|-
TGTGCCACCAGCAGGACCGGGACAGGGGATTTGGCGTTACGGGAGCTGTTTTTT
CATSRTGTGDLALRELFF
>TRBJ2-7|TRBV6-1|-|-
TGTGCCAGCAGTGAAGCGCTTGGGGAGGTTGACGAGCAGTACTTC
CASSEALGEVDEQYF
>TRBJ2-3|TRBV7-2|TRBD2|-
TGTGCCAGCAGCAGTAGCGGGGGGGTTATAGATACGCAGTATTTT
CASSSSGGVIDTQYF
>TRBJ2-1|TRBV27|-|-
TGTGCCAGCAGAGCCTACAATGAGCAGTTCTTC
CASRAYNEQFF
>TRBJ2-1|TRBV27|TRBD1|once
TGTGCCAGCAGTTTGACAGGGCCTCCTTACAATGAGCAGTTCTTC
CASSLTGPPYNEQFF
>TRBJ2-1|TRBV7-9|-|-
TGTGCCAGCAGCTCAAACAACAATGAGCAGTTCTTC
CASSSNNNEQFF
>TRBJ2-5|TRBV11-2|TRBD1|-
TGTGCCAGCAGCTTATGGAGTGGACAGGGTCCCCAAGAGACCCAGTACTTC
CASSLWSGQGPQETQYF
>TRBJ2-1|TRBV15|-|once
TGTGCCACCAGCTCCTCGATTAGCGGTTGGCAGTTCTTC
CATSSSISGWQFF
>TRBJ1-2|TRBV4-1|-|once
TGCGCCAGCAGCCAAGCAGGAAAAGGGGCAGGGAGCTATGGCTACACCTTC
CASSQAGKGAGSYGYTF
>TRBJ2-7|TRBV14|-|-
TGTGCCAGCAGCCAAGGGGCGGGGCTCTTCCCCTACGAGCAGTACTTC
CASSQGAGLFPYEQYF
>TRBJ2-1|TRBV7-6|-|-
TGTGCCAGCAGCCCAGACTGGGAGAATGAGCAGTTCTTC
CASSPDWENEQFF
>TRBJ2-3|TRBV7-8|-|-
TGTGCCAGCAGCACATGGCTGGATTTAGATACGCAGTATTTT
CASSTWLDLDTQYF
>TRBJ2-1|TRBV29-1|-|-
TGCAGCGTTGTTCCGGGTTATGAGCAGTTCTTC
CSVVPGYEQFF
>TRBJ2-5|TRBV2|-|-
TGTGCCAGCAGTGAATATCATGGCAGGGAAGGAGAGACCCAGTACTTC
CASSEYHGREGETQYF